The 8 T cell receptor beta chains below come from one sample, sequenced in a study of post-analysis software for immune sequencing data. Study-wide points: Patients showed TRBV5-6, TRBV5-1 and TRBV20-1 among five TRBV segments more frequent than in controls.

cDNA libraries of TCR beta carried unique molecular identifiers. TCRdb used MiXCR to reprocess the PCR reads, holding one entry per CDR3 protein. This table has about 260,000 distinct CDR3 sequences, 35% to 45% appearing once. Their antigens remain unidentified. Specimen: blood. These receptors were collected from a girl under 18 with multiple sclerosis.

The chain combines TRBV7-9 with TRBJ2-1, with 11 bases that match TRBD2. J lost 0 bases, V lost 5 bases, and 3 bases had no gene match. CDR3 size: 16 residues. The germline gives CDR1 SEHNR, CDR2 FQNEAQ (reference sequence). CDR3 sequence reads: CASSLSGGASYNEQFF. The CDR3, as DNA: TGTGCCAGCAGCCTTAGCGGGGGGGCCTCCTACAATGAGCAGTTCTTC.

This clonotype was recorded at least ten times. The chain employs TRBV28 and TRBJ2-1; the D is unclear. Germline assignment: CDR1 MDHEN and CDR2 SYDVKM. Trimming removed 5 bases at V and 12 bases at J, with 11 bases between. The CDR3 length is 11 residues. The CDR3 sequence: CASSPQVAQFF. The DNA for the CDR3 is TGTGCCAGCAGTCCCCAAGTAGCGCAGTTCTTC.

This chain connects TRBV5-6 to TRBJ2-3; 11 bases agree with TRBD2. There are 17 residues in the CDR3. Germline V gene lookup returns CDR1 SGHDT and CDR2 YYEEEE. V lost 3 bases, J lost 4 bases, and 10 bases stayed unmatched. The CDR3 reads CASSSNELAGDSDTQYF. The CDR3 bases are TGTGCCAGCAGCTCCAACGAACTAGCGGGAGATTCAGATACGCAGTATTTT.

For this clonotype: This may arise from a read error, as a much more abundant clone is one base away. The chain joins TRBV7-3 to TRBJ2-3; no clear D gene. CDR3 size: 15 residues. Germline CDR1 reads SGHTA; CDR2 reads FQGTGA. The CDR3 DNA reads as TGTACCAGCAGCTTAAATGACTTGGGCACAGATACGCAGTATTTT. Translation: CTSSLNDLGTDTQYF.

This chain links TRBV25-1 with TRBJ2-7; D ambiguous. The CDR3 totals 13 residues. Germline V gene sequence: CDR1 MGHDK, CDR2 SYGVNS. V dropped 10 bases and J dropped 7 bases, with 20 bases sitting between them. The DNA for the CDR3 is TGTGCCATCACACAAAACGGAAACAATGAGCAGTACTTC. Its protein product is CAITQNGNNEQYF.

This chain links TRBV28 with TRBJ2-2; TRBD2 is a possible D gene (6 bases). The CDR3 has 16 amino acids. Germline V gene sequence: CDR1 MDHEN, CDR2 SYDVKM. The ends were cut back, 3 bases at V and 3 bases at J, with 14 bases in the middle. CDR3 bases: TGTGCCAGCAGTTTGGAGCGAGGAGGGTACACCGGGGAGCTGTTTTTT. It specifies CASSLERGGYTGELFF.

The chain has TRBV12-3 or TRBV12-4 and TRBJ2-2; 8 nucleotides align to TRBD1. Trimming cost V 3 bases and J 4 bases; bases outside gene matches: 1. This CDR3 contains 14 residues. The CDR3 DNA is TGTGCCAGCAGTTTGACAGGGGTCACCGGGGAGCTGTTTTTT. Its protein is CASSLTGVTGELFF.

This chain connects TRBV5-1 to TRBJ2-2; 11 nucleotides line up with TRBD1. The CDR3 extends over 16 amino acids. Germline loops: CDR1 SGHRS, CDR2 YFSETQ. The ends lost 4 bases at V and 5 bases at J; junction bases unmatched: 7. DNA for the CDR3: TGCGCCAGCAGCCCCGGACAGGGGGCGCAAACCGGGGAGCTGTTTTTT. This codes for CASSPGQGAQTGELFF.